Sequencing of this T cell receptor beta chain was carried out in a study of spatial heterogeneity in lung cancer. Study-level background: The study observed each unique TCR and UMI combination more than ten times on average in raw reads. Study outcomes and limitations: Ubiquitous, expanded tumor-derived TCRs were more frequently observed in blood at resection than at follow-up.

Every TCR cDNA molecule bore its own unique molecular identifier. TCRdb re-called the 5' RACE reads with MiXCR, one entry per CDR3 protein. This table has tens of thousands of distinct CDR3 sequences, 15% to 20% appearing once. There are many counts of this clonotype. The antigen remains unidentified. As for time point: sample taken at primary tumor resection. The sequenced material consisted of unsorted whole RNA from tumor, nontumor lung or frozen PBMC. V shed 4 bases, J shed 0 bases, and the junction held 2 bases outside the gene matches. Germline V gene lookup returns CDR1 SQVTM and CDR2 ANQGSEA. This CDR3 spans 13 amino acids.

Sequenced material: PBMCs, taken at surgery. This chain connects TRBV29-1 to TRBJ1-2; 7 bases align to TRBD1. The receptor's source is a male donor with early-stage non-small cell lung cancer. CDR3 in amino acids: CSVGDRPNYGYTF. CDR3 nucleotides: TGCAGCGTTGGGGACAGACCTAACTATGGCTACACCTTC.